The rows below give T cell receptor beta chains drawn from one sample of a study of blood T cell repertoires in COVID-19. The repertoire was sequenced with immunoSEQ multiplex PCR; TCRdb's copy has only in-frame clones and lacks some. This table holds about 170,000 clones, 80% to 85% found once. Input material: peripheral blood. These receptors all come from a human donor with acute or convalescent COVID-19. The donor label of this sample is uncertain. Each CDR3 is given with its conserved first and last residue. Fields, in order: V gene, D gene, clone size, J gene, CDR3 DNA, CDR3 protein. The D gene is left open where the match is weak. Not every row has a clone size; where given, it reads once, few, many or a size class.

V gene: TRBV7-3; D gene: TRBD2; clone size: once; J gene: TRBJ2-5; CDR3 DNA: TGTGCCAGCAGCCAGGGGGTTGGTAGCGGGAGGGCAGAGACCCAGTACTTC; CDR3 protein: CASSQGVGSGRAETQYF
V gene: TRBV7-2; D gene: NA; clone size: NA; J gene: TRBJ2-1; CDR3 DNA: TGTGCCAGCAGCTTAGCTGGCGGCGGCTCCTACAATGAGCAGTTCTTC; CDR3 protein: CASSLAGGGSYNEQFF
V gene: TRBV7-3; D gene: TRBD2; clone size: NA; J gene: TRBJ2-2; CDR3 DNA: TGTGCCAGCAGCGGCGGGGGTGTAACCGGGGAGCTGTTTTTT; CDR3 protein: CASSGGGVTGELFF
V gene: TRBV5-4; D gene: TRBD2; clone size: NA; J gene: TRBJ2-2; CDR3 DNA: TGTGCCAGCAGTCGGAGCGGGGGGGCGGCCACCGGGGAGCTGTTTTTT; CDR3 protein: CASSRSGGAATGELFF
V gene: TRBV5-1; D gene: TRBD2; clone size: NA; J gene: TRBJ2-7; CDR3 DNA: TGCGCCAGCAGCTTGCAACTAGCGGGAGGGATGTGGGAGCAGTACTTC; CDR3 protein: CASSLQLAGGMWEQYF
V gene: TRBV11-3; D gene: TRBD1; clone size: NA; J gene: TRBJ2-1; CDR3 DNA: TGTGCCAGCAGCATGGGACAGGGCCCAGAGCAGTTCTTC; CDR3 protein: CASSMGQGPEQFF
V gene: TRBV9; D gene: NA; clone size: NA; J gene: TRBJ2-3; CDR3 DNA: TGTGCCAGCAGCGTAGGTGGGCTAGCAGCAGATACGCAGTATTTT; CDR3 protein: CASSVGGLAADTQYF
V gene: TRBV30; D gene: NA; clone size: once; J gene: TRBJ1-1; CDR3 DNA: TGTGCCTGGAGTGTACGGGGAGGGATTGAAGCTTTCTTT; CDR3 protein: CAWSVRGGIEAFF
V gene: TRBV5-4; D gene: NA; clone size: NA; J gene: TRBJ1-3; CDR3 DNA: TGTGCCAGCAGCTTGGCCCCAGGCATCGGAAACACCATATATTTT; CDR3 protein: CASSLAPGIGNTIYF
V gene: TRBV3-1/TRBV3-2; D gene: NA; clone size: NA; J gene: TRBJ1-1; CDR3 DNA: TGTGCCAGCAGCCAACTGGGGAGCACTGAAGCTTTCTTT; CDR3 protein: CASSQLGSTEAFF
V gene: TRBV11-2; D gene: TRBD2; clone size: few; J gene: TRBJ2-7; CDR3 DNA: TGTGCCAGCAGCTCAAGGACTAGCGGGGGGACGGGCTCCTACGAGCAGTACTTC; CDR3 protein: CASSSRTSGGTGSYEQYF
V gene: TRBV2; D gene: NA; clone size: NA; J gene: TRBJ1-1; CDR3 DNA: TGTGCCAGCAGTGAAGGGTGGGGGGGAGCTTTCTTT; CDR3 protein: CASSEGWGGAFF
V gene: TRBV6-5; D gene: NA; clone size: NA; J gene: TRBJ1-1; CDR3 DNA: TGTGCCAGCAGCGACACGCCGGGGGGCACTGAAGCTTTCTTT; CDR3 protein: CASSDTPGGTEAFF
V gene: TRBV29-1; D gene: TRBD2; clone size: NA; J gene: TRBJ2-1; CDR3 DNA: TGCAGCGTTGGACCACGGGGGGGAGGCAATGAGCAGTTCTTC; CDR3 protein: CSVGPRGGGNEQFF
V gene: TRBV6-5; D gene: NA; clone size: NA; J gene: TRBJ1-2; CDR3 DNA: TGTGCCAGCAGTTACTCGGCTCAAGGGGCTAGGGATGGCTACACCTTC; CDR3 protein: CASSYSAQGARDGYTF
V gene: TRBV7-9; D gene: TRBD1; clone size: NA; J gene: TRBJ1-1; CDR3 DNA: TGTGCCAGCAGCCCCAACTCGGGACAGGGGAAAGCTTTCTTT; CDR3 protein: CASSPNSGQGKAFF
V gene: TRBV2; D gene: TRBD1; clone size: NA; J gene: TRBJ1-4; CDR3 DNA: TGTGCCAGCCTGGCTGGCCGGGACAGAGGCGAAAAACTGTTTTTT; CDR3 protein: CASLAGRDRGEKLFF
V gene: TRBV5-6; D gene: TRBD1; clone size: NA; J gene: TRBJ1-2; CDR3 DNA: TGTGCCAGCAGCTTGAGACAGGGGGGTAACTATGGCTACACCTTC; CDR3 protein: CASSLRQGGNYGYTF
V gene: TRBV30; D gene: TRBD1; clone size: NA; J gene: TRBJ2-2; CDR3 DNA: TGTGCCTGGAGAAGACAGGGGACCGGGGAGCTGTTTTTT; CDR3 protein: CAWRRQGTGELFF
V gene: TRBV20-1; D gene: NA; clone size: NA; J gene: TRBJ2-1; CDR3 DNA: TGCAGTGCTAGAAGCTCGTTTGAGCAGTTCTTC; CDR3 protein: CSARSSFEQFF
V gene: TRBV10-1; D gene: TRBD1; clone size: NA; J gene: TRBJ1-1; CDR3 DNA: TGCGCCAGCAGTGAGTCAGGGGACAGGCAGAATGAAGCTTTCTTT; CDR3 protein: CASSESGDRQNEAFF
V gene: TRBV9; D gene: TRBD1; clone size: NA; J gene: TRBJ1-2; CDR3 DNA: TGTGCCAGCAGCGCCGGGACAGTTTTCAATGGCTACACCTTC; CDR3 protein: CASSAGTVFNGYTF
V gene: TRBV5-1; D gene: TRBD1; clone size: NA; J gene: TRBJ1-6; CDR3 DNA: TGCGCCAGCAGCTTGTCCGGGACAGGCAATTCACCCCTCCACTTT; CDR3 protein: CASSLSGTGNSPLHF
V gene: TRBV6-5; D gene: NA; clone size: NA; J gene: TRBJ1-1; CDR3 DNA: TGTGCCAGCAATGTGGCCGGGGGTGGGACTGAAGCTTTCTTT; CDR3 protein: CASNVAGGGTEAFF
V gene: TRBV11-3; D gene: TRBD1; clone size: NA; J gene: TRBJ2-1; CDR3 DNA: TGTGCCAGCAGCCCCCCGGGACAGGGTAGGGATGAGCAGTTCTTC; CDR3 protein: CASSPPGQGRDEQFF
V gene: TRBV5-1; D gene: TRBD2; clone size: few; J gene: TRBJ2-1; CDR3 DNA: TGCGCCAGCAGCTTGGCGGCTAGCGGGCCAACCTACAATGAGCAGTTCTTC; CDR3 protein: CASSLAASGPTYNEQFF
V gene: TRBV30; D gene: NA; clone size: NA; J gene: TRBJ1-1; CDR3 DNA: TGTGCCTGGAGTGTCCTCGGACAGAAAGCTTTCTTT; CDR3 protein: CAWSVLGQKAFF
V gene: TRBV5-1; D gene: NA; clone size: NA; J gene: TRBJ1-1; CDR3 DNA: TGCGCCAGCAGCGTACTGACGGGGAACACTGAAGCTTTCTTT; CDR3 protein: CASSVLTGNTEAFF
V gene: TRBV30; D gene: TRBD1; clone size: NA; J gene: TRBJ1-1; CDR3 DNA: TGTGCCTGGAGTTACCGGGACAGGGGGGTAACTGAAGCTTTCTTT; CDR3 protein: CAWSYRDRGVTEAFF
V gene: TRBV19; D gene: NA; clone size: once; J gene: TRBJ1-1; CDR3 DNA: TGTGCCAGTAGCCCCCTAGCCGGGATCAATGAAGCTTTCTTT; CDR3 protein: CASSPLAGINEAFF
V gene: TRBV6-5; D gene: TRBD2; clone size: NA; J gene: TRBJ2-3; CDR3 DNA: TGTGCCAGCAGCGCTAGCGGCGCTGGAGATACGCAGTATTTT; CDR3 protein: CASSASGAGDTQYF
V gene: TRBV5-1; D gene: NA; clone size: NA; J gene: TRBJ1-2; CDR3 DNA: TGCGCCAGCAGGCCGGAGGTTAACTATGGCTACACCTTC; CDR3 protein: CASRPEVNYGYTF
V gene: TRBV6-5; D gene: TRBD1; clone size: once; J gene: TRBJ1-4; CDR3 DNA: TGTGCCAGCAGATACTCCGGGACAGGGCTTAATGAAAAACTGTTTTTT; CDR3 protein: CASRYSGTGLNEKLFF
V gene: TRBV15; D gene: TRBD1; clone size: NA; J gene: TRBJ2-7; CDR3 DNA: TGTGCCACCGGACAGGGGGCCTACGAGCAGTACTTC; CDR3 protein: CATGQGAYEQYF
V gene: TRBV6-2/TRBV6-3; D gene: NA; clone size: NA; J gene: TRBJ2-7; CDR3 DNA: TGTGCCAGCAGTGGGCTTTTGCACGAGCAGTACTTC; CDR3 protein: CASSGLLHEQYF